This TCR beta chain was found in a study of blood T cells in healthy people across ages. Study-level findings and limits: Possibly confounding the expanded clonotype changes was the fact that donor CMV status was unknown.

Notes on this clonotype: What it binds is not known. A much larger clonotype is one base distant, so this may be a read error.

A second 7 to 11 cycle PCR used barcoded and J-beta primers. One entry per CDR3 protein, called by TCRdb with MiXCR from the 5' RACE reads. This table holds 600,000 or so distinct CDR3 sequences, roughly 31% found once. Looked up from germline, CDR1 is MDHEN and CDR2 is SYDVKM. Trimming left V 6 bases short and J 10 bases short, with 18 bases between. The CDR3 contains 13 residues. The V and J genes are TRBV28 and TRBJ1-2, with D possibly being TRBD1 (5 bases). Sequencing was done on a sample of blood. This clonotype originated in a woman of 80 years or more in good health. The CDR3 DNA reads TGTGCCAGCAGGGCTGACCCCAGGGCCCCCTACACCTTC. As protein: CASRADPRAPYTF.